One sample yielded the 22 T cell receptor beta chains listed below, sequenced in a study of chemoradiotherapy in HPV16-positive cancers. Measured with immunoSEQ multiplex PCR; TCRdb has only the in-frame clones, and not every one. The sample lists thousands of clones, approximately 88% occurring once. The sample was collected from a patient who underwent chemoradiotherapy. The receptors were gathered from a human donor with HPV-associated anogenital cancer.

The rearrangement uses TRBV6-1 and TRBJ2-3; D may match TRBD1 or TRBD2 (5 bases each). CDR1 is MNHNS, CDR2 SASEGT, per germline. CDR3 size: 15 residues. V lost 7 bases and J lost 2, with 16 bases in between. This CDR3 is CASTFAGTSTDTQYF. CDR3 nucleotides: TGTGCCAGCACCTTTGCCGGGACCTCCACAGATACGCAGTATTTT.

This clone was seen only a few times. The chain combines TRBV13 with TRBJ2-3; 10 bases map to TRBD2. The J segment lost 4 bases and the V segment lost 0 bases, leaving 7 bases of the junction unmatched. The CDR3 sequence is 17 residues long. CDR1 and CDR2 from the germline V gene are PRHDT and FYEKMQ (reference sequence). The CDR3 nucleotides read TGTGCCAGCAGCTTAGGATCACTAGCGGGGCTCCCAGATACGCAGTATTTT. Translation gives CASSLGSLAGLPDTQYF. The complete variable domain, with remaining parts taken from reference TRBV13 and TRBJ2-3, reads AAGVIQSPRHLIKEKRETATLKCYPIPRHDTVYWYQQGPGQDPQFLISFYEKMQSDKGSIPDRFSAQQFSDYHSELNMSSLELGDSALYFCASSLGSLAGLPDTQYFGPGTRLTVL.

The chain carries TRBV27 and TRBJ2-7; tentatively, D is TRBD2 (6 bases). Germline V gene sequence: CDR1 MNHEY, CDR2 SMNVEV (reference sequence). There are 14 residues in the CDR3. Trimming removed 5 bases at V and 6 bases at J, with 17 bases between. As DNA, the CDR3 is TGTGCCAGCAGTCCGGGACTTCGGTCGGCCGAGCAGTACTTC. This encodes CASSPGLRSAEQYF.

V gene TRBV5-8 combines with J gene TRBJ1-5; tentative D call: TRBD1 (5 bases). This CDR3 contains 14 residues. V dropped 6 bases and J dropped 2 bases, with 12 bases sitting between them. Germline V gene sequence: CDR1 SGHTS, CDR2 YDEGEE. Written as DNA, the CDR3 is TGTGCCAGCAACCGGGGGGTTGGCAATCAGCCCCAGCATTTT. Translation: CASNRGVGNQPQHF. Drawing the rest from reference TRBV5-8 and TRBJ1-5, the complete variable domain is EAGVTQSPTHLIKTRGQQATLRCSPISGHTSVYWYQQALGLGLQFLLWYDEGEERNRGNFPPRFSGRQFPNYSSELNVNALELEDSALYLCASNRGVGNQPQHFGDGTRLSIL.

The V and J genes are TRBV19 and TRBJ2-3; D is ambiguous. Trimming cost V 5 bases and J 2 bases, with 8 bases left between them. CDR3 length: 13 residues. Germline assignment: CDR1 LNHDA and CDR2 SQIVND (reference sequence). CDR3 in DNA: TGTGCCAGTAGTTCCGTACACACAGATACGCAGTATTTT. Translated, it gives CASSSVHTDTQYF.

The chain employs TRBV7-9 and TRBJ2-3; 8 nucleotides match TRBD2. The CDR3 has 15 residues. CDR1 SEHNR and CDR2 FQNEAQ come from the germline V gene (reference sequence). Trimming cost V 3 bases and J 7 bases; bases outside gene matches: 9. In DNA form, the CDR3 reads TGTGCCAGCAGCTTTGAAGCGGGAGTTATATATACGCAGTATTTT. This codes for CASSFEAGVIYTQYF.

This chain connects TRBV2 to TRBJ1-1, with D perhaps TRBD1 (5 bases). Trimming took off 8 bases at V and 4 bases at J, with 17 bases between the two ends. Germline loops: CDR1 SNHLY, CDR2 FYNNEI. The CDR3 loop spans 14 amino acids. The CDR3 here is CASYLSPGLTEAFF. The CDR3 DNA is TGTGCCAGCTACCTATCTCCGGGGCTCACTGAAGCTTTCTTT.

This chain connects TRBV27 to TRBJ2-7, with D possibly TRBD2 on 5 matching bases. V was clipped by 8 bases and J by 0 bases, with 8 bases between them. Germline assignment: CDR1 MNHEY and CDR2 SMNVEV (reference sequence). The CDR3 spans 12 residues. CDR3 sequence: CASRGSSYEQYF. The CDR3 DNA is TGTGCCAGCCGAGGGAGCTCCTACGAGCAGTACTTC.

The chain joins TRBV25-1 to TRBJ2-7; maybe TRBD2 (6 bases). Trimming left V 4 bases short and J 1 base short, with 14 bases between. This CDR3 is built from 15 residues. Germline lookup yields CDR1 MGHDK and CDR2 SYGVNS. CDR3 DNA sequence: TGTGCCAGCAGTGGCCGGGGAGGACTGTCCTACGAGCAGTACTTC. Translation gives CASSGRGGLSYEQYF.

This CDR3 is CASSLLPAASSYNEQFF. The CDR3 nucleotides are TGTGCCAGCAGCTTATTGCCCGCGGCTAGCTCCTACAATGAGCAGTTCTTC. This chain uses TRBV7-2 with TRBJ2-1; D call uncertain. CDR3 length: 17 residues. Germline-derived CDR1 and CDR2 are SGHTA and FQGNSA. The V end was cut by 2 bases, the J end by 0 bases, with 14 bases between.

In this sample, this clone turned up once. The rearrangement uses TRBV7-6 and TRBJ2-5, with D perhaps TRBD2 (8 bases). The CDR3 length is 15 residues. The V end was cut by 8 bases, the J end by 5 bases, with 21 bases between. Germline V gene lookup returns CDR1 SGHVS and CDR2 FNYEAQ. The CDR3 bases are TGTGCCAGCTTAGAGACGGGGGGGACAGTGGAGACCCAGTACTTC. It encodes CASLETGGTVETQYF.

The rearrangement uses TRBV11-3 and TRBJ2-7; 9 nucleotides agree with TRBD2. Losses at the gene ends were 5 bases for V and 5 bases for J; bases not matched to a gene: 7. The germline V gene has CDR1 SGHNT and CDR2 YENEEA. The CDR3 loop spans 14 amino acids. The DNA of the CDR3 is TGTGCCAGCAGCGTCGGACTAGCGTATAACGAGCAGTACTTC. Its translation is CASSVGLAYNEQYF.

A single count supports this clone. The V gene is TRBV28, the J gene TRBJ1-1, with a possible D match to TRBD1 (5 bases). The germline V and J ends were trimmed by 3 bases and 0 bases, with 14 bases remaining between them. The CDR3 covers 16 residues. The germline gives CDR1 MDHEN, CDR2 SYDVKM. CDR3 region: CASSFVRGVVNTEAFF. In nucleotides, the CDR3 is TGTGCCAGCAGTTTTGTAAGGGGTGTAGTGAACACTGAAGCTTTCTTT.

In DNA, the CDR3 is TGCGCCAGCAGCTCATATAAGTACCAAGAGACCCAGTACTTC. It codes for CASSSYKYQETQYF. The chain recombines TRBV5-1 with TRBJ2-5; D unclear. Germline lookup yields CDR1 SGHRS and CDR2 YFSETQ. The CDR3 totals 14 residues. V gave up 3 bases and J gave up 0 bases, with 9 bases separating them.

CDR3 coding DNA: TGCAGCGTTGTTTGGGGGTCCCTTCCAGATACGCAGTATTTT. Amino acid sequence: CSVVWGSLPDTQYF. The gene calls are TRBV29-1 and TRBJ2-3; possibly TRBD1 or TRBD2 for D (5 bases each). In germline, CDR1 is SQVTM, CDR2 ANQGSEA. V was clipped by 4 bases and J by 4 bases, with 15 bases between them. The CDR3 runs to 14 residues.

The chain is built from TRBV25-1 and TRBJ1-4; 7 bases match TRBD1. CDR1 and CDR2 (germline): MGHDK, SYGVNS. V gave up 4 bases and J gave up 3 bases; unmatched junction bases: 2. The CDR3 covers 14 residues. CDR3 bases: TGTGCCAGCAGTGTGGGACAGTCTAATGAAAAACTGTTTTTT. Its protein product is CASSVGQSNEKLFF.

In DNA, the CDR3 is TGCGCCAGCAGCTGGGGACAGGGTGGGAGCTCTGGGGCCAACGTCCTGACTTTC. Encoded protein: CASSWGQGGSSGANVLTF. The chain couples TRBV5-1 to TRBJ2-6, with 9 bases fitting TRBD1. CDR3 length equals 18 residues. In germline, CDR1 is SGHRS, CDR2 YFSETQ. V dropped 3 bases and J dropped 0; count of bases not matched to a gene: 7.

The V call is TRBV4-2, the J call TRBJ1-1; a possible D gene is TRBD1 (5 bases). The CDR3 length is 14 residues. Trimming cost V 3 bases and J 3 bases, with 11 bases left between them. Germline V gene sequence: CDR1 LGHNA, CDR2 YNFKEQ. The chain's CDR3 is CASSHGTGDTEAFF. CDR3 DNA sequence: TGTGCCAGCAGCCACGGGACCGGGGACACTGAAGCTTTCTTT.

The chain couples TRBV7-9 to TRBJ2-7; TRBD1 matches at 7 bases. J was trimmed by 0 bases and V by 5 bases; bases with no gene match: 4. Per germline, CDR1 SEHNR and CDR2 FQNEAQ (reference sequence). There are 14 residues in the CDR3. CDR3 nucleotide sequence: TGTGCCAGCAGCGCCCGGGACAGCTCCTACGAGCAGTACTTC. As protein: CASSARDSSYEQYF. Variable domain in full (rest from reference TRBV7-9 and TRBJ2-7): DTGVSQNPRHKITKRGQNVTFRCDPISEHNRLYWYRQTLGQGPEFLTYFQNEAQLEKSRLLSDRFSAERPKGSFSTLEIQRTEQGDSAMYLCASSARDSSYEQYFGPGTRLTVT.

This chain links TRBV30 with TRBJ2-2; TRBD1 might be the D (7 bases). With 3 bases removed from V and 6 bases from J, the gap between germline ends came to 17 bases. CDR3 size: 15 residues. CDR1 is GTSNPN, CDR2 SVGIG, per germline (reference sequence). CDR3 in amino acids: CAWSAGGTKPGELFF. The DNA for the CDR3 is TGTGCCTGGAGCGCAGGGGGGACGAAACCCGGGGAGCTGTTTTTT.

In its sample, this clone was seen once. This chain connects TRBV30 to TRBJ2-3; D not certain. V gave up 0 bases and J gave up 3 bases, with 10 bases separating them. Germline V gene lookup returns CDR1 GTSNPN and CDR2 SVGIG (reference sequence). There are 14 residues in the CDR3. This CDR3 reads CAWSVVLATDTQYF. CDR3 DNA sequence: TGTGCCTGGAGTGTGGTTTTAGCTACAGATACGCAGTATTTT. The entire variable domain, with the rest obtained from reference TRBV30 and TRBJ2-3, is as follows: SQTIHQWPATLVQPVGSPLSLECTVEGTSNPNLYWYRQAAGRGLQLLFYSVGIGQISSEVPQNLSASRPQDRQFILSSKKLLLSDSGFYLCAWSVVLATDTQYFGPGTRLTVL.

The chain recombines TRBV25-1 with TRBJ1-2; TRBD1 might be the D (5 bases). The CDR3 contains 11 residues. Germline lookup yields CDR1 MGHDK and CDR2 SYGVNS. V was cut by 2 bases and J by 10 bases, with 8 bases left in between. The CDR3: CASSETGVYTF. The CDR3 DNA sequence: TGTGCCAGCAGTGAAACGGGGGTCTACACCTTC.